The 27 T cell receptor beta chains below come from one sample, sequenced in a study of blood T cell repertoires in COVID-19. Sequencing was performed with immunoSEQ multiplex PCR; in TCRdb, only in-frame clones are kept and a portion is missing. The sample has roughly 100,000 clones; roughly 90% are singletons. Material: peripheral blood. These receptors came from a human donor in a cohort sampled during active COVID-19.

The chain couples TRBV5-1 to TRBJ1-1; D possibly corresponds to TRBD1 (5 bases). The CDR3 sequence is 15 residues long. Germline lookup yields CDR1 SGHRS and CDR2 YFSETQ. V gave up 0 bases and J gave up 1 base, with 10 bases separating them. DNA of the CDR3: TGCGCCAGCAGCTTGGAACCTCAGGGGAACACTGAAGCTTTCTTT. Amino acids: CASSLEPQGNTEAFF. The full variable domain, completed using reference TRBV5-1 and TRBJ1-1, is KAGVTQTPRYLIKTRGQQVTLSCSPISGHRSVSWYQQTPGQGLQFLFEYFSETQRNKGNFPGRFSGRQFSNSRSEMNVSTLELGDSALYLCASSLEPQGNTEAFFGQGTRLTVV.

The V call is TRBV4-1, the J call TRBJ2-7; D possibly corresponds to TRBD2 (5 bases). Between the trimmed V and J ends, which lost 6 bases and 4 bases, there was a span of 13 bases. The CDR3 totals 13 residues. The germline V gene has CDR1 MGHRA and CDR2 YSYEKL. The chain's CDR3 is CASSQNRGYEQYF. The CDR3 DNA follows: TGCGCCAGCAGTCAGAACCGGGGTTACGAGCAGTACTTC.

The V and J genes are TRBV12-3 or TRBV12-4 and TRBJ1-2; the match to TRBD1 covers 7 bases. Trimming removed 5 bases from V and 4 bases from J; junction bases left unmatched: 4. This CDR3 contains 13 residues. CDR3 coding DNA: TGTGCCAGCAGTACCGGGACAGTCTATGGCTACACCTTC. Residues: CASSTGTVYGYTF.

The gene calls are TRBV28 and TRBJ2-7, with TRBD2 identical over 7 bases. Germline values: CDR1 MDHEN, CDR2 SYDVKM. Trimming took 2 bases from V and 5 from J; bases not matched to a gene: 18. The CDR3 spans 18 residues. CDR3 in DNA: TGTGCCAGCAGTTTAGTCGAGCTCGGGGGAGGGCTTGGGGACGAGCAGTACTTC. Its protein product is CASSLVELGGGLGDEQYF.

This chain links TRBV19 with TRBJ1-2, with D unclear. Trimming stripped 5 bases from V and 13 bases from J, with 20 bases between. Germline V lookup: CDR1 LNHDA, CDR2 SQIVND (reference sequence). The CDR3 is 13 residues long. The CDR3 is CASSSQSTPGPTF. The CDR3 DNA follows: TGTGCCAGTAGTTCCCAATCAACGCCAGGTCCCACCTTC.

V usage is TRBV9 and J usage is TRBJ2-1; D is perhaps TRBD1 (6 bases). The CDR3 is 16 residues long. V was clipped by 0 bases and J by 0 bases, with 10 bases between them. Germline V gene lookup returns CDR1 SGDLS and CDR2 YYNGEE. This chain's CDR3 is CASSVVTDSSYNEQFF. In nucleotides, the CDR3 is TGTGCCAGCAGCGTAGTAACGGACAGCTCCTACAATGAGCAGTTCTTC.

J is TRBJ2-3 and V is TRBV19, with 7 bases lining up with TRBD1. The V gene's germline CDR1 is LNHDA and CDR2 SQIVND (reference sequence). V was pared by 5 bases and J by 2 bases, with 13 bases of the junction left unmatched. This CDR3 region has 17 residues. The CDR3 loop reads CASSDTSRDRATDTQYF. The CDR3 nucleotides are TGTGCCAGTAGTGACACCTCCCGGGACAGAGCCACAGATACGCAGTATTTT.

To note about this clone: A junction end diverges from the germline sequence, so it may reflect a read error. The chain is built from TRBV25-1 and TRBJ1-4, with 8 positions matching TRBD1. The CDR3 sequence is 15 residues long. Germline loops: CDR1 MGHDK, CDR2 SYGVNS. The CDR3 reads CASSQYRGQGAKLFF. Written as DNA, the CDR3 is TGTGCCAGCAGTCAATACAGAGGGCAGGGGGCAAAACTGTTTTTT.

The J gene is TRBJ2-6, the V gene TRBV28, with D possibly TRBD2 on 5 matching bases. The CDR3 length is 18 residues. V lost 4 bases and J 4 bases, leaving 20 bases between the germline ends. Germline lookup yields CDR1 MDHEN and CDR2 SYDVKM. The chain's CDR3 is CASSSLFVEGAGANVLTF. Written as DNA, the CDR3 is TGTGCCAGCAGTTCTCTTTTTGTAGAGGGAGCCGGGGCCAACGTCCTGACTTTC.

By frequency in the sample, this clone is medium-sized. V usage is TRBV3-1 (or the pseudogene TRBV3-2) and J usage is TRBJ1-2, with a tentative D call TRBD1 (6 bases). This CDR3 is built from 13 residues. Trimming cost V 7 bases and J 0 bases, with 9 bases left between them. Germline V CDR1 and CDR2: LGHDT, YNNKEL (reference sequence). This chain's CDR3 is CASMGTTNYGYTF. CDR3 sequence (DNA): TGTGCCAGCATGGGGACAACTAACTATGGCTACACCTTC.

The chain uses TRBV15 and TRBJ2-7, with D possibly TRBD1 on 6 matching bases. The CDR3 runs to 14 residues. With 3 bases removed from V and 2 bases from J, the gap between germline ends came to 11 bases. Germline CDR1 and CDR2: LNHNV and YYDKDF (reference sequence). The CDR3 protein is CATSSPDSTYEQYF. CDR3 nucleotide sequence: TGTGCCACCAGCAGCCCGGACAGCACCTACGAGCAGTACTTC.

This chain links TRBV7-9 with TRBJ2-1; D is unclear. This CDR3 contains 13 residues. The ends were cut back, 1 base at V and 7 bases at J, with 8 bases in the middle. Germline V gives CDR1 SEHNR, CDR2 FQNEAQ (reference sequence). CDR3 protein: CASSLVLENEQFF. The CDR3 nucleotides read TGTGCCAGCAGCTTAGTTTTGGAGAATGAGCAGTTCTTC.

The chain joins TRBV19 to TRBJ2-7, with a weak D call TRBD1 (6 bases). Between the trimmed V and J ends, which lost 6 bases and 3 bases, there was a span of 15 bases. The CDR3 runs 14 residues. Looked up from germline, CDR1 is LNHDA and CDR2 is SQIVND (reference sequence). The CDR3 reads CASRENRDHYEQYF. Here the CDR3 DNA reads TGTGCCAGTAGAGAGAACAGGGATCACTACGAGCAGTACTTC.

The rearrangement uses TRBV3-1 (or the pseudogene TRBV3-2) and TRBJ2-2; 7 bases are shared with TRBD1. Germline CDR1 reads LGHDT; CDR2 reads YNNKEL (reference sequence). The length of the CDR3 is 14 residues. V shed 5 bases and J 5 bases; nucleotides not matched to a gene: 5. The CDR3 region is CASSVIQGTGELFF. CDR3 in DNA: TGTGCCAGCAGCGTCATACAGGGGACCGGGGAGCTGTTTTTT.

The CDR3 reads CASSLAGAPYNEQFF. The CDR3 region has the DNA TGTGCCAGCAGCTTAGCCGGAGCCCCTTACAATGAGCAGTTCTTC. The rearrangement links TRBV5-5 to TRBJ2-1; D is unclear. The CDR3 totals 15 residues. The V gene lost 2 bases and the J gene lost 4 bases, with 13 bases spanning the gap. Germline assignment: CDR1 SGHKS and CDR2 YYEKEE (reference sequence).

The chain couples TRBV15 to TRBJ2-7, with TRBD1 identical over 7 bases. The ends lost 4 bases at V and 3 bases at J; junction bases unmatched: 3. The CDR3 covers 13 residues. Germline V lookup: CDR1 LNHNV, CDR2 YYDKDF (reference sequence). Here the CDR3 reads CATSTNRGYEQYF. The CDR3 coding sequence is TGTGCCACCAGCACCAACAGGGGCTACGAGCAGTACTTC.

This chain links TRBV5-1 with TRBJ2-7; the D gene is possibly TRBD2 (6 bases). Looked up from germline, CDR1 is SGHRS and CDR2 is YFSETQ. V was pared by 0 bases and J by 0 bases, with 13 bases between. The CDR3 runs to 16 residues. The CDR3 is CASSLEGRTRSYEQYF. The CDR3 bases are TGCGCCAGCAGCTTGGAGGGGAGGACTCGCTCCTACGAGCAGTACTTC.

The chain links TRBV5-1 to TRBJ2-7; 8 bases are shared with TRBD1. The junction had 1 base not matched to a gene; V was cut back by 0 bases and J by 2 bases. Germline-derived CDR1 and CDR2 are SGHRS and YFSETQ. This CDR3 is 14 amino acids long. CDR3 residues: CASSLGRGPYEQYF. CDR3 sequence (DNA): TGCGCCAGCAGCTTGGGCAGGGGGCCCTACGAGCAGTACTTC.

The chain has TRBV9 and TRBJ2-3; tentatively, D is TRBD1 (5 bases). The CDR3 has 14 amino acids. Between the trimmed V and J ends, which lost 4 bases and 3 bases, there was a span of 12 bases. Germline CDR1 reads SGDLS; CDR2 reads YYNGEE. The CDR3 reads CASSFSGATDTQYF. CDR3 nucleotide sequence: TGTGCCAGCAGCTTTAGTGGGGCGACAGATACGCAGTATTTT.

The CDR3 region is CASSPTGPGDGYTF. The DNA for the CDR3 is TGTGCCAGCTCACCGACAGGGCCCGGAGATGGCTACACCTTC. The rearrangement joins TRBV18 to TRBJ1-2, with 7 nucleotides matching TRBD1. The CDR3 covers 14 residues. The J segment lost 6 bases and the V segment lost 3 bases, leaving 7 bases of the junction unmatched. The germline V gene has CDR1 KGHSH and CDR2 LQKENI.

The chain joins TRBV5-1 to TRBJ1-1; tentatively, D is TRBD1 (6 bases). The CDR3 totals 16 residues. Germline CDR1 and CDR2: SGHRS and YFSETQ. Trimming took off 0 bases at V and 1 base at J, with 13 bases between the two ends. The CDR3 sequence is CASSLARQAGNTEAFF. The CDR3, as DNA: TGCGCCAGCAGCTTGGCGAGACAGGCCGGGAACACTGAAGCTTTCTTT.

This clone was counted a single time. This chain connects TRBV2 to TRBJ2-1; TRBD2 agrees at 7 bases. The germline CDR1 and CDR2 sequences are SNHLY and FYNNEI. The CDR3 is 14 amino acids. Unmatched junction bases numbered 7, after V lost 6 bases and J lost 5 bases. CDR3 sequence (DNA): TGTGCCAGCAGCATCATCCTAGCGGACAATGAGCAGTTCTTC. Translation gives CASSIILADNEQFF.

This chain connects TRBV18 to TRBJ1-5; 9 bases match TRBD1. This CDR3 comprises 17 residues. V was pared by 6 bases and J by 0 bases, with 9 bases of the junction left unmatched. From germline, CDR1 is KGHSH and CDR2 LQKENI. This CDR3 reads CASSRTGGADSNQPQHF. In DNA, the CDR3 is TGTGCCAGCTCTCGTACAGGGGGCGCAGATAGCAATCAGCCCCAGCATTTT. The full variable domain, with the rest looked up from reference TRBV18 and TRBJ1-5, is NAGVMQNPRHLVRRRGQEARLRCSPMKGHSHVYWYRQLPEEGLKFMVYLQKENIIDESGMPKERFSAEFPKEGPSILRIQQVVRGDSAAYFCASSRTGGADSNQPQHFGDGTRLSIL.

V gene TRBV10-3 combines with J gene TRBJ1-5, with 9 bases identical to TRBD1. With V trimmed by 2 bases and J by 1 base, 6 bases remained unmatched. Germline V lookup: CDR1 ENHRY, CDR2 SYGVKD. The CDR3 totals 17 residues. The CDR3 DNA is TGTGCCATCAGTGAGCCGACCGGACAGGGGAGCAATCAGCCCCAGCATTTT. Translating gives CAISEPTGQGSNQPQHF.

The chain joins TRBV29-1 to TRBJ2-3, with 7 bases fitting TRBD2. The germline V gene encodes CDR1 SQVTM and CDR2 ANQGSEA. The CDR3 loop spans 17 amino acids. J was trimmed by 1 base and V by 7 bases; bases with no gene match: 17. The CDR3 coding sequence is TGCAGCGCCGCCGGAGGCGGGAGCGGGCGTGGCACAGATACGCAGTATTTT. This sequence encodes CSAAGGGSGRGTDTQYF.

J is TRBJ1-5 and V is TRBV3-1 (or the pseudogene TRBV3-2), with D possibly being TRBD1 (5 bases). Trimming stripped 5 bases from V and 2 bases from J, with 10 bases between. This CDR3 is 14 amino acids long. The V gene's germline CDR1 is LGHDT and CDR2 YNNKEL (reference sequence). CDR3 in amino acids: CASSGTTGNQPQHF. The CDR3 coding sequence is TGTGCCAGCAGCGGGACTACCGGCAATCAGCCCCAGCATTTT.

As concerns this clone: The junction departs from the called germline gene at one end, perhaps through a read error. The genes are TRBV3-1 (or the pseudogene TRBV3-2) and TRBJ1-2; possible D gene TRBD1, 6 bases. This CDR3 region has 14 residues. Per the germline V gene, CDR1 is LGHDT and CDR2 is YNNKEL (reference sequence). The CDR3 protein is CASSQDLVFRTVVF. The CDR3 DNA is TGTGCCAGCAGCCAAGATCTTGTGTTCAGGACAGTCGTCTTC.